The 5 T cell receptor beta chains listed next were all sequenced from one sample in a study of blood T cell repertoires in COVID-19. Here immunoSEQ multiplex PCR was the method, and the copy in TCRdb shows in-frame clones only, minus some. The sample lists 210,000 or so clones, approximately 91% occurring once. Sequencing was performed on peripheral blood. These receptors came from a woman aged 55 to 70 with acute or convalescent COVID-19.

The rearrangement uses TRBV30 and TRBJ1-3; TRBD1 might be the D (5 bases). This CDR3 contains 15 residues. Germline values: CDR1 GTSNPN, CDR2 SVGIG (reference sequence). The ends were cut back, 6 bases at V and 2 bases at J, with 17 bases in the middle. CDR3 loop: CACTPTGDPGNTIYF. As DNA, the CDR3 is TGTGCCTGCACGCCCACAGGCGATCCTGGAAACACCATATATTTT.

The V gene is TRBV5-4, the J gene TRBJ2-3, with TRBD1 as a possible D gene (5 bases). CDR1 is SGHNT and CDR2 is YYREEE in the germline V gene (reference sequence). V was trimmed by 4 bases and J by 0 bases, leaving 9 bases between them. The CDR3 runs to 14 residues. CDR3 amino acids: CASSPDISTDTQYF. In DNA, the CDR3 is TGTGCCAGCAGCCCGGACATAAGCACAGATACGCAGTATTTT. Looking up the rest from reference TRBV5-4 and TRBJ2-3 gives the full variable domain: ETGVTQSPTHLIKTRGQQVTLRCSSQSGHNTVSWYQQALGQGPQFIFQYYREEENGRGNFPPRFSGLQFPNYSSELNVNALELDDSALYLCASSPDISTDTQYFGPGTRLTVL.

The chain has TRBV11-1 and TRBJ1-2, with 7 positions matching TRBD1. The V gene's germline CDR1 is SGHAT and CDR2 FQDESV (reference sequence). After removal of 3 bases from V and 0 bases from J, the junction contained 4 bases not matched to a gene. The CDR3 runs 15 residues. The CDR3 nucleotides read TGTGCCAGCAGCTTTACAGGGGTCGCTAACTATGGCTACACCTTC. Protein: CASSFTGVANYGYTF.

The J gene is TRBJ1-4, the V gene TRBV3-1 (or the pseudogene TRBV3-2); 8 bases fit TRBD1. This CDR3 is built from 16 residues. The V and J ends lost 0 bases and 4 bases, in that order; junction bases with no gene match: 4. Germline CDR1 reads LGHDT; CDR2 reads YNNKEL (reference sequence). The CDR3 bases are TGTGCCAGCAGCCAAGACAGGGGGCCCGGTAATGAAAAACTGTTTTTT. It is translated as CASSQDRGPGNEKLFF.

V is TRBV28 and J is TRBJ1-2; perhaps TRBD1 as D (6 bases). Germline V gives CDR1 MDHEN, CDR2 SYDVKM. The CDR3 is 14 amino acids. Trimming left V 1 base short and J 4 bases short, with 10 bases between. The CDR3 region has the DNA TGTGCCAGCAGTTTATCTCGGACAGCCTATGGCTACACCTTC. Its translation: CASSLSRTAYGYTF.